This TCR beta chain was profiled in a study of blood T cell repertoires in COVID-19. TCRdb's copy holds only in-frame clones and misses some; the assay was immunoSEQ multiplex PCR. Among approximately 240,000 clones, 65% to 85% were seen once, and the ten largest hold around 1.3%. CDR1 is LGHDT, CDR2 YNNKEL, per germline (reference sequence). Trimming stripped 3 bases from V and 7 bases from J, with 10 bases between. The CDR3 contains 13 residues. This TCR was recovered from a woman aged 25 to 39 with COVID-19, enrolled during active disease. The chain recombines TRBV3-1 (or the pseudogene TRBV3-2) with TRBJ2-4, with D hard to call. Input material: peripheral blood. The CDR3 region is CASSHSLGNIQYF. The CDR3 bases are TGTGCCAGCAGCCATTCGCTCGGGAACATTCAGTACTTC.